A single T cell receptor beta chain is shown here with its context. Germline CDR1 and CDR2: LGHNA and YNFKEQ. The CDR3 sequence is 13 residues long. The germline V and J ends were trimmed by 3 bases and 10 bases, with 15 bases remaining between them. This entry comes from a study of patients and donors after allogeneic stem cell transplantation. TCRdb reprocessed the RT-PCR reads with MiXCR, giving one entry per CDR3 protein. This repertoire shows 150,000 to 200,000 distinct CDR3 sequences, around 30% found once; its top ten account for roughly 3%. Sequenced material: blood, either unsorted or a sorted T cell fraction (not recorded which). The origin of this receptor is a human donor who was either an allogeneic HSCT recipient or a stem cell or donor lymphocyte infusion donor (not recorded which). It is not recorded whose cells these are; they may come from a transplant donor. The chain combines TRBV4-2 with TRBJ1-1; TRBD1 might be the D (5 bases). In nucleotides, the CDR3 is TGTGCCAGCAGCCAGATTGTTCAGGGCCCAGCTTTCTTT. Translation: CASSQIVQGPAFF.